The rows below give T cell receptor beta chains drawn from one sample of a study of identical twins. TCRdb independently ran MiXCR on the 5' RACE reads; one entry per CDR3 protein. The sample consists of more than 600,000 distinct CDR3 sequences, 15% to 20% of them appearing once. This same sample was also taken into another study, of T cells expressing NK-cell markers.

Sequenced sample: PBMCs. The source of these receptors is a woman younger than 30 in good health. CDR3s include the opening cysteine and the closing phenylalanine or tryptophan. The D gene is left open where the match is weak. The listing skips clone size in some rows; elsewhere it reads once, few, many or a size class.

CDR3nt	CDR3aa	j_gene	d_gene	abundance	v_gene
TGTGCTAGCAGCCCCGGTGTCGCGGGGGCCAGCACAGATACGCAGTATTTT	CASSPGVAGASTDTQYF	TRBJ2-3	-	-	TRBV7-7
TGCGCCAGCAGCATACAGGCAGGGGCGGACACTGAAGCTTTCTTT	CASSIQAGADTEAFF	TRBJ1-1	-	-	TRBV5-1
TGTGCCAGCAGTTACTCGACCCGGGACAGGCAGGGGGAAGCTTTCTTT	CASSYSTRDRQGEAFF	TRBJ1-1	TRBD1	-	TRBV6-5
TGCGCCAGCAGCGCGGGAGGAGCGGGGCGCTTCAATGAGCAGTTCTTC	CASSAGGAGRFNEQFF	TRBJ2-1	TRBD2	few	TRBV5-1
TGCGCCAGCAGCCCCCAAGCGGGAGGCCCCTACGAGCAGTACTTC	CASSPQAGGPYEQYF	TRBJ2-7	TRBD2	-	TRBV5-1
TGTGCCGCGCGACAGGGGGTCAAAGGTGGCTACACCTTC	CAARQGVKGGYTF	TRBJ1-2	TRBD1	-	TRBV5-4
TGTGCCACCAGTGATGCACAGGGTGGGGGTAGCACAGATACGCAGTATTTT	CATSDAQGGGSTDTQYF	TRBJ2-3	-	few	TRBV24-1
TGTGCCAGCAGTGAGTCGGGGGTCCACGAGCAGTACTTC	CASSESGVHEQYF	TRBJ2-7	-	-	TRBV25-1
TGCAGTGCGGAAAGACAGGGTTGGACAGATACGCAGTATTTT	CSAERQGWTDTQYF	TRBJ2-3	TRBD1	few	TRBV20-1
TGTGCCAGCAGCTCTGGAGGACTAGTCGTCACAGATACGCAGTATTTT	CASSSGGLVVTDTQYF	TRBJ2-3	TRBD2	-	TRBV7-2